This T cell receptor (beta chain) was recovered during a study of human CD8 memory T cell subsets. General study findings and limits: The overlap between stem-like memory and precursor exhausted T cell repertoires was minimal. Stem-like memory T cells matched precursor exhausted T cells in high diversity, which effector memory cells lacked.

In the case of this clonotype: The antigen remains unidentified.

Buffy coats of healthy donors supplied the PBMC. The authors obtained RNA from duplicate vials, each holding about 150,000 sorted CD8+ T cells, for every subset. CDR1 and CDR2 (germline): SNHLY, FYNNEI. The CDR3 extends over 14 amino acids. Construction of TCR beta libraries was accomplished by means of UMI-labeled 5' RACE. One entry per CDR3 protein, without DNA, is what TCRdb gives after re-calling the 5' RACE reads. The listing contains fewer than 8,000 distinct CDR3 sequences. The sample taken for sequencing was CD8+ T cells from PBMCs. This receptor was obtained from a human donor in good health. The chain employs TRBV2 and TRBJ1-4. The CDR3 here is CASSEISINEKLFF.